This entry lists 8 T cell receptor beta chains sequenced from one sample in a study of memory CD4+ T cells and cytomegalovirus serostatus. The assay was immunoSEQ multiplex PCR, and TCRdb's table has in-frame clones only and misses some. This sample yields 45,000 to 55,000 clones, of which roughly four fifths are seen a single time; roughly 1.7% belongs to the top ten. The sort gate was single viable CD3+CD4+CD8-CD45RO+ cells for memory CD4+ T cells. The sample consisted of memory CD4+ T cells from blood. The receptors were sampled from an adult in good health and CMV-seronegative.

The chain joins TRBV28 to TRBJ1-5; no clear D gene. This CDR3 spans 15 amino acids. With 4 bases removed from V and 1 base from J, the gap between germline ends came to 11 bases. The germline V gene has CDR1 MDHEN and CDR2 SYDVKM. Here the CDR3 reads CASSSAGSSNQPQHF. The DNA of the CDR3 is TGTGCCAGCAGTTCAGCAGGTTCCAGCAATCAGCCCCAGCATTTT. The full variable domain, rest sourced from reference TRBV28 and TRBJ1-5, is DVKVTQSSRYLVKRTGEKVFLECVQDMDHENMFWYRQDPGLGLRLIYFSYDVKMKEKGDIPEGYSVSREKKERFSLILESASTNQTSMYLCASSSAGSSNQPQHFGDGTRLSIL.

The J gene is TRBJ2-7, the V gene TRBV9, with a tentative D call TRBD2 (7 bases). The CDR3 runs 17 residues. Germline V CDR1 and CDR2: SGDLS, YYNGEE. V lost 6 bases, J lost 2 bases, and 24 bases lay in between. The CDR3 region has the DNA TGTGCCAGCACCCCCGAGGGGAAGGGGGGGCTGCCCTACGAGCAGTACTTC. As protein: CASTPEGKGGLPYEQYF.

V usage is TRBV2 and J usage is TRBJ2-3; TRBD2 matches at 12 bases. Trimming cost V 6 bases and J 0 bases; bases outside gene matches: 4. Germline V gives CDR1 SNHLY, CDR2 FYNNEI. The CDR3 has 16 residues. The CDR3 DNA reads as TGTGCCAGCAGCCGCGGACTAGCGGGGAGCACAGATACGCAGTATTTT. Translation gives CASSRGLAGSTDTQYF.

This clone turned up a few times. The chain links TRBV5-1 to TRBJ2-2; 7 nucleotides line up with TRBD1. The CDR3 sequence is 17 residues long. Losses at the gene ends were 2 bases for V and 5 bases for J; bases not matched to a gene: 12. CDR1 is SGHRS, CDR2 YFSETQ, per germline. The CDR3 spells CASSFSPDRVWTGELFF. CDR3 sequence (DNA): TGCGCCAGCAGCTTTTCCCCAGACAGGGTCTGGACCGGGGAGCTGTTTTTT.

This chain joins TRBV6-1 and TRBJ2-7; D assignment may be TRBD1 or TRBD2 (6 bases each). The CDR3 is 18 amino acids. The V gene lost 2 bases and the J gene lost 9 bases, with 29 bases spanning the gap. Germline V lookup: CDR1 MNHNS, CDR2 SASEGT. The CDR3 here is CASSEFGFWGQGRAGQYF. The CDR3 coding sequence is TGTGCCAGCAGTGAATTCGGGTTTTGGGGGCAGGGGAGAGCGGGGCAGTACTTC.

V and J are TRBV2 and TRBJ1-5; no clear D. Germline lookup yields CDR1 SNHLY and CDR2 FYNNEI. The CDR3 extends over 13 amino acids. V lost 4 bases and J lost 5, with 9 bases in between. The CDR3 reads CASSGEIDQPQHF. The CDR3 DNA reads as TGTGCCAGCAGTGGGGAAATCGATCAGCCCCAGCATTTT.

The chain joins TRBV6-1 to TRBJ1-6, with D perhaps matching TRBD1 (5 bases). Germline values: CDR1 MNHNS, CDR2 SASEGT. Trimming pared 7 bases from V and 3 bases from J, leaving 13 bases between. This CDR3 comprises 15 residues. As DNA, the CDR3 is TGTGCCAGCACGAACCAGGGCCTCTATAATTCACCCCTCCACTTT. It encodes CASTNQGLYNSPLHF.

V is TRBV2 and J is TRBJ1-2; the D gene is possibly TRBD1 (5 bases). Germline-derived CDR1 and CDR2 are SNHLY and FYNNEI. V lost 7 bases and J lost 6, with 18 bases in between. There are 14 residues in the CDR3. The CDR3 region is CASNIRAREHGYTF. CDR3 nucleotide sequence: TGTGCCAGCAACATCAGGGCCCGGGAGCATGGCTACACCTTC.